This T cell receptor (beta chain) stems from a study of T cells in Graves' hyperthyroidism and ophthalmopathy (dated by TCRdb to about 2019). Study-wide context: A discovery cohort of approximately 100 patients, roughly 40 with Graves' ophthalmopathy and 55 to 65 with stable Graves' hyperthyroidism, was used to find distinguishing TCR V-J signatures. Thyroid tissue and blood T-cell repertoires from roughly 6 Graves' hyperthyroidism patients were also compared in the study. For training and testing, the 95 to 100 patients in the discovery cohort were randomly divided in a 7:3 ratio. The paper reports TCR Vbeta CDR3 sequencing of approximately 130 peripheral blood samples: around 45 ophthalmopathy, under 80 hyperthyroidism and 17 progressor patients. Following sampling, methimazole starting at 30 mg daily was given to hyperthyroidism patients, and high-dose intravenous methylprednisolone was given to ophthalmopathy patients. Whether ophthalmopathy could be predicted prospectively was tested in an independent validation cohort made up of roughly 20 hyperthyroidism patients plus 17 patients who later progressed to ophthalmopathy. What the study reported, not specific to this receptor: In validation, the model predicted progression to ophthalmopathy a median of roughly six months before onset, with 65% to 71% sensitivity and almost 75% specificity. Ophthalmopathy was separated from stable hyperthyroidism by a 13 V-J signature model, with around 90% sensitivity and roughly 84% specificity obtained in cross-validation and 80%/75% obtained in testing. Sample size was not statistically predetermined, and blinding of investigators to group allocation was not performed. Blood samples also contained most of the expanded thyroid clonotypes (frequency above 0.001), which suggests that blood repertoires may reflect thyroid immune responses.

Reading the germline V gene (reference sequence) gives CDR1 SEHNR and CDR2 FQNEAQ. From its cysteine to its phenylalanine, the CDR3 spans 18 amino acids. The kept DNA is CDR3 alone, 54 bases in frame from the first base. V is trimmed back by 4 bases and J by 7 bases, and the junction contains 16 bases that no gene match accounts for. As for this clonotype: There is no known antigen for this receptor. There are no base qualities to consult, and no much larger clone falls within one base.

Graves' hyperthyroidism was defined as stable when no progression to ophthalmopathy occurred over 18 months of follow-up. Hyperthyroidism patients were newly diagnosed, with disease duration under 2 months, and aged 18 to 65 years. The study excluded patients with uncontrolled infections, other autoimmune diseases, pregnancy or lactation. Clinical symptoms, serum thyroxine and TRAb, thyroid ultrasound, and orbital computed tomography formed the basis for the diagnoses. Trizol reagent was used to extract total RNA, and RNA quality was then checked on an Agilent 2100 Bioanalyzer. The TCR beta CDR3 regions were amplified from RNA transcripts. The TCR CDR3 was subjected to a first round of RT-PCR using the HTBI primer set and the Qiagen OneStep RT-PCR kit. Libraries were constructed in a second round of multiplex PCR, after which size selection and purification were performed. The libraries were sequenced on an Illumina HiSeq2000 using paired-end 100 bp reads. In the paper's pipeline: Raw data were processed with SOAPnuke, discarding reads with adapters, uncalled bases, mean Phred below 15, or no exact constant-primer or identifier match. COPE v1.2.5 was used to merge the high-quality paired reads, and each unique nucleotide sequence was defined as a clonotype. MiTCR v1.1 was used to align the clonotypes against IMGT TRBV, TRBD and TRBJ reference segments. Analysis was restricted to V-J combinations with a frequency above 0.0001, which covered about 99% of repertoires. A TCS score was defined as the ratio of F50 (clonal expansion) to E x V (chaos), with BLOSUM62-based TCRdist applied between CDR3 peptides within each V-J. Welch's t-statistics and random forest reduced roughly 540 V-J features to some 14, which were used in a naive Bayes classifier (R e1071). The Morisita-Horn index was used to measure how similar the thyroid and blood repertoires were. In TCRdb, the public reads were trimmed at Q25 with fastp and aligned with MiXCR, with productive beta chains retained. All rows with the same CDR3 protein become a single entry with the most common DNA and genes. Clone size and V and J calls follow TCRdb, not the original study. Recorded for this sample are a few hundred thousand distinct CDR3 sequences; roughly 50% of them occurred a single time. The ten largest clonotypes hold around 7.7% of the sample.

The sequence came from a woman younger than 35 with Graves' hyperthyroidism. Sequenced material: peripheral blood or thyroid tissue (not recorded which). The V and J genes are TRBV7-9 and TRBJ1-5, with 10 bases aligning to TRBD1. The CDR3 here reads CASSSWAGQGTTGQPQHF. The DNA sequence is given as TGTGCCAGCAGCTCATGGGCGGGACAGGGGACGACAGGACAGCCCCAGCATTTT.